The present TCR beta chain was sequenced within a study of human T cells and chemical hapten exposure. Germline V gives CDR1 LNHNV, CDR2 YYDKDF (reference sequence). Trimming took off 8 bases at V and 5 bases at J, with 10 bases between the two ends. The CDR3 has 12 residues. The library attached unique molecular identifiers to individual cDNA molecules. MiXCR, run by TCRdb on the RACE reads, gives a single entry per CDR3 protein. The table records some 93,000 distinct CDR3 sequences, around 8.8% of them present only once. Time point: healthy volunteer bleed at 2 weeks. Unfractionated whole blood served as the source for total RNA extraction. This clonotype was counted many times.

Sequencing input: whole blood. The sequence was obtained from a female donor in good health. Some clones in this sample may be carry-over from other donors' samples. The chain links TRBV15 to TRBJ2-1; a weak D match, TRBD1 (5 bases). CDR3 sequence reads: CATATGNNEQFF. CDR3 coding DNA: TGTGCCACCGCAACAGGAAACAATGAGCAGTTCTTC.